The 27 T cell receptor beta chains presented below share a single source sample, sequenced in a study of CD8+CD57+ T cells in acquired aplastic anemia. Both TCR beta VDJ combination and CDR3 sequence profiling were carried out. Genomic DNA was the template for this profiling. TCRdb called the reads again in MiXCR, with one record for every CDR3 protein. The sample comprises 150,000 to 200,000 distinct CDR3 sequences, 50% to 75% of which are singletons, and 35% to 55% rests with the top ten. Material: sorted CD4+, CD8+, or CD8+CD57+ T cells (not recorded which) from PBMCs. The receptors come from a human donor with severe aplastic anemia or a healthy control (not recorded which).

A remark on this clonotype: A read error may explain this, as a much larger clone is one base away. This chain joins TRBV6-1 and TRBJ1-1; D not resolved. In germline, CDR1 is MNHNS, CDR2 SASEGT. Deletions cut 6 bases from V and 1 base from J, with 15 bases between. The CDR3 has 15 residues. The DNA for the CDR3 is TGTGCCAGCAGGTACTCGAACGCAGGGAACACTGAAGCTTTCTTT. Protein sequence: CASRYSNAGNTEAFF.

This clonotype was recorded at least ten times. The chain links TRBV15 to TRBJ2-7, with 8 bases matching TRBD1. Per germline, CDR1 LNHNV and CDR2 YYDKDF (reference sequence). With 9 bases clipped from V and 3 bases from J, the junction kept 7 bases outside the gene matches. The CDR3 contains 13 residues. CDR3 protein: CATGEGQGYEQYF. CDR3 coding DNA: TGTGCCACGGGTGAAGGACAGGGCTACGAGCAGTACTTC.

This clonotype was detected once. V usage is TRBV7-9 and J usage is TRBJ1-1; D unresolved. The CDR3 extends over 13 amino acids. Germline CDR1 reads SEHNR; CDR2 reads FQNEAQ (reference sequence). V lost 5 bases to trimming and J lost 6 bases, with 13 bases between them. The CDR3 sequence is CASSTKMSSEAFF. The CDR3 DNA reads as TGTGCCAGCAGCACTAAAATGAGCTCTGAAGCTTTCTTT. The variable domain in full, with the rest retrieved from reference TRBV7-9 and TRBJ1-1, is DTGVSQNPRHKITKRGQNVTFRCDPISEHNRLYWYRQTLGQGPEFLTYFQNEAQLEKSRLLSDRFSAERPKGSFSTLEIQRTEQGDSAMYLCASSTKMSSEAFFGQGTRLTVV.

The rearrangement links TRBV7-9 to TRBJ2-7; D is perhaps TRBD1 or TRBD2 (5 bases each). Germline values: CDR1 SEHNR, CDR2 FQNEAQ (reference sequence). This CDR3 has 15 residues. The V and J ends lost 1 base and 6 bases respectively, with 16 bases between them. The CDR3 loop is CASSLVTGDGIEQYF. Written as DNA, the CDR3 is TGTGCCAGCAGCTTAGTCACCGGGGACGGGATCGAGCAGTACTTC.

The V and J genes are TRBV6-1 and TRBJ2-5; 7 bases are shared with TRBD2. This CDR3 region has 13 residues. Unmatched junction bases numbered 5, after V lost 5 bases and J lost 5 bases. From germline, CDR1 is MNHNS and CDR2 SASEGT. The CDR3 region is CASSYGGWETQYF. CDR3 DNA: TGTGCCAGCAGTTACGGGGGGTGGGAGACCCAGTACTTC.

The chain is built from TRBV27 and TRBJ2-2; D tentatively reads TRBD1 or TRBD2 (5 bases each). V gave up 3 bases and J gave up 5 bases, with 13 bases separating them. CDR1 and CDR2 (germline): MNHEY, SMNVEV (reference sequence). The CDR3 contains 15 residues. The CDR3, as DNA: TGTGCCAGCAGTTTTGGGGCGGGTTGGACCGGGGAGCTGTTTTTT. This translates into CASSFGAGWTGELFF.

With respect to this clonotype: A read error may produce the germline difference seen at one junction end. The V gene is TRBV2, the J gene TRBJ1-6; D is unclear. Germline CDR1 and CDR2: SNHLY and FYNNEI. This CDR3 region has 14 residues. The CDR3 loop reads CAGRTGNLWSPLHF. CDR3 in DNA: TGTGCCGGCAGAACTGGGAATCTGTGGTCACCCCTCCACTTT.

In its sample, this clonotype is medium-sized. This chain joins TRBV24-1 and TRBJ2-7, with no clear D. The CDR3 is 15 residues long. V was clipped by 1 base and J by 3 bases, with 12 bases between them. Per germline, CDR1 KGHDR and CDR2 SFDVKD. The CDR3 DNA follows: TGTGCCACCAGTGATTTCACAGCCAGAGGCTACGAGCAGTACTTC. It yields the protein CATSDFTARGYEQYF.

The CDR3 region has the DNA TGTGCCAGTAGTATTCGGGGGACAGATACGCAGTATTTT. This codes for CASSIRGTDTQYF. This chain uses TRBV19 with TRBJ2-3, with a tentative D call TRBD2 (6 bases). In germline, CDR1 is LNHDA, CDR2 SQIVND (reference sequence). V gave up 3 bases and J gave up 3 bases, with 7 bases separating them. The CDR3 spans 13 residues.

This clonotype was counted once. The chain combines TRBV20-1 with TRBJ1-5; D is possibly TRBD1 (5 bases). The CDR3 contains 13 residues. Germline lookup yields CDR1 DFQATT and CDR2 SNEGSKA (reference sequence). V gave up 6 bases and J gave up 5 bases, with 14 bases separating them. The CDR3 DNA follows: TGCAGTGCCACAGGAATCGTCGATCAGCCCCAGCATTTT. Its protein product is CSATGIVDQPQHF.

This CDR3 reads CSARDDTHYGYTF. The CDR3 nucleotides read TGCAGTGCTAGGGATGACACCCACTATGGCTACACCTTC. This chain links TRBV20-1 with TRBJ1-2; D uncertain. Germline CDR1 is DFQATT and CDR2 is SNEGSKA (reference sequence). Deletions cut 3 bases from V and 3 bases from J, with 11 bases between. This CDR3 comprises 13 residues.

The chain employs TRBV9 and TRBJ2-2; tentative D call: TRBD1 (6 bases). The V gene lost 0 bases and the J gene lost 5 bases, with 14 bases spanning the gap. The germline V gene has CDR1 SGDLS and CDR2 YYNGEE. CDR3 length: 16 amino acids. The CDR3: CASSVVRRGVTGELFF. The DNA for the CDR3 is TGTGCCAGCAGCGTAGTCCGCAGGGGAGTAACCGGGGAGCTGTTTTTT.

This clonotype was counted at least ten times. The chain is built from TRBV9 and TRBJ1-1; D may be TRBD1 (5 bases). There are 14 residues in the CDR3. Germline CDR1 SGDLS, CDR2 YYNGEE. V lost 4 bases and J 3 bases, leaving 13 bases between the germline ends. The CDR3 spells CASSPWDGHTEAFF. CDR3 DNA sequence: TGTGCCAGCAGCCCGTGGGACGGTCACACTGAAGCTTTCTTT.

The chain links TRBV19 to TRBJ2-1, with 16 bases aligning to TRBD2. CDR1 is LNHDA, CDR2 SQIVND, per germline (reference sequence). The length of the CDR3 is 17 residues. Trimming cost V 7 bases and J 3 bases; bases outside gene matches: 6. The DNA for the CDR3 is TGTGCCAGTATTGGGACTAGCGGGGGGGCCGACTACAATGAGCAGTTCTTC. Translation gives CASIGTSGGADYNEQFF.

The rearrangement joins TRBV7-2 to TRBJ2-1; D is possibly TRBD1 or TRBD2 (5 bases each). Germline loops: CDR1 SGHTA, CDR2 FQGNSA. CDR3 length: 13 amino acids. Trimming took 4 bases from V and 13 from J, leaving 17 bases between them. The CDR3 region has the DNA TGTGCCAGCAGCTATTACGGGGCGTCAGATCAGTTCTTC. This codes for CASSYYGASDQFF. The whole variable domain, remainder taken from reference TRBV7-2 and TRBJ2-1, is GAGVSQSPSNKVTEKGKDVELRCDPISGHTALYWYRQSLGQGLEFLIYFQGNSAPDKSGLPSDRFSAERTGGSVSTLTIQRTQQEDSAVYLCASSYYGASDQFFGPGTRLTVL.

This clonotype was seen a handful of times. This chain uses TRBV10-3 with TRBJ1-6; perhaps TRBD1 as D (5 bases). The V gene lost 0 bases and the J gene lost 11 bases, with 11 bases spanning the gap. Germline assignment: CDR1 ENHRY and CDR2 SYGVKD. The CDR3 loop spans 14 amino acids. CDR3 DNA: TGTGCCATCAGTGAGTCTCGCGGGGGGACACCCCTCCACTTT. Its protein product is CAISESRGGTPLHF.

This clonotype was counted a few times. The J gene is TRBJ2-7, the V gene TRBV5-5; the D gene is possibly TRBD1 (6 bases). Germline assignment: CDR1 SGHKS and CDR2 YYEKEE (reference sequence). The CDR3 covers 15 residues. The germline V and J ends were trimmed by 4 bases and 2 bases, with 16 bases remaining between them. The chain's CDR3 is CASSAEWTAAYEQYF. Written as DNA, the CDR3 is TGTGCCAGCAGCGCGGAGTGGACAGCCGCCTACGAGCAGTACTTC.

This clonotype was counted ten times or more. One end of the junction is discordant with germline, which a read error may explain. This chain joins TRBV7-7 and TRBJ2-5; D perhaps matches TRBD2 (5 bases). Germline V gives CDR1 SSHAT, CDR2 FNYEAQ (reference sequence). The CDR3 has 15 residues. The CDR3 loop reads CASSLERSGGETQYF. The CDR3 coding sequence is TGTGCTAGCAGCTTAGAACGCTCGGGCGGGGAGACCCAGTACTTC.

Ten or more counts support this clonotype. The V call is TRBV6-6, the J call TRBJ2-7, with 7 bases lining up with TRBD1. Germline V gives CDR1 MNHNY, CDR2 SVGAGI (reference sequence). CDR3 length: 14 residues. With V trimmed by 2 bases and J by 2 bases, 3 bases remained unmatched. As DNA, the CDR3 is TGTGCCAGCAGTTACGGACAGGAAACCTACGAGCAGTACTTC. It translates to CASSYGQETYEQYF.

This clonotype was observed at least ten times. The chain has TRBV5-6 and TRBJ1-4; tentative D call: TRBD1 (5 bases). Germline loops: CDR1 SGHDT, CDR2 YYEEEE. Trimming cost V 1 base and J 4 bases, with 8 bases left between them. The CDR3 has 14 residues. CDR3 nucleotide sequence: TGTGCCAGCAGCTTGCAGGGCCTTAATGAAAAACTGTTTTTT. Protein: CASSLQGLNEKLFF.

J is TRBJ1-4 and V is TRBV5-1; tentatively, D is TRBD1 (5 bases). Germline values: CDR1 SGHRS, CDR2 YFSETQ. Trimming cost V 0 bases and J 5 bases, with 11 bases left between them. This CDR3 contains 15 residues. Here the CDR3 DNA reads TGCGCCAGCAGCTTGGTTGGGGGATCCAATGAAAAACTGTTTTTT. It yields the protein CASSLVGGSNEKLFF.

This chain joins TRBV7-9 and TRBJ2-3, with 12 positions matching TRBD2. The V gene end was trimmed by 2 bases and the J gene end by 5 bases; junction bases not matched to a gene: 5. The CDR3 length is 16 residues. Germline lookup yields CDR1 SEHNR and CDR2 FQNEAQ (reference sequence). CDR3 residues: CASSLPTSGSEDTQYF. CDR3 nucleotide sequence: TGTGCCAGCAGCTTACCGACTAGCGGGAGCGAAGATACGCAGTATTTT. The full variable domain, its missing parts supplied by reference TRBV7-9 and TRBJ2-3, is DTGVSQNPRHKITKRGQNVTFRCDPISEHNRLYWYRQTLGQGPEFLTYFQNEAQLEKSRLLSDRFSAERPKGSFSTLEIQRTEQGDSAMYLCASSLPTSGSEDTQYFGPGTRLTVL.

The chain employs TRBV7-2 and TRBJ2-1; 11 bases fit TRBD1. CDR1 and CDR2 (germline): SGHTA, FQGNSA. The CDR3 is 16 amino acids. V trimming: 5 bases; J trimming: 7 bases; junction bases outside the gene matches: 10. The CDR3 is CASSGGLGQGANEQFF. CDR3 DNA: TGTGCCAGCAGCGGGGGCCTCGGACAGGGGGCGAATGAGCAGTTCTTC. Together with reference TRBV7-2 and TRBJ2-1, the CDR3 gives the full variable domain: GAGVSQSPSNKVTEKGKDVELRCDPISGHTALYWYRQSLGQGLEFLIYFQGNSAPDKSGLPSDRFSAERTGGSVSTLTIQRTQQEDSAVYLCASSGGLGQGANEQFFGPGTRLTVL.

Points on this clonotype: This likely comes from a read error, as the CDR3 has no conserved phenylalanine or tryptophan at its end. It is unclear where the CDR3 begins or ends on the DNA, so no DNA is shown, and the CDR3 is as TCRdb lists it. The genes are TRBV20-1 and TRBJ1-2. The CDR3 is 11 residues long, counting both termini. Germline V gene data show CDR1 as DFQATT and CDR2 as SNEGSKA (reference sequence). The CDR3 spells CSAKEPQVYSL.

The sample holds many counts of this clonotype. CDR3 nucleotide sequence: TGTGCCAGCAGTTTGATCCCAGAAGCGGGACCCCAGCATTTT. Residues: CASSLIPEAGPQHF. The rearrangement links TRBV12-3 or TRBV12-4 to TRBJ1-5; D is unclear. The CDR3 contains 14 residues. The germline V and J ends were trimmed by 3 bases and 10 bases, with 16 bases remaining between them.

The CDR3 sequence is CATSRGGADTQYF. CDR3 coding DNA: TGTGCCACCAGCAGAGGGGGTGCAGATACGCAGTATTTT. The rearrangement uses TRBV15 and TRBJ2-3; D gene ambiguous. V was clipped by 1 base and J by 4 bases, with 6 bases between them. The CDR3 has 13 residues. CDR1 is LNHNV and CDR2 is YYDKDF in the germline V gene (reference sequence). Variable domain in full (rest from reference TRBV15 and TRBJ2-3): DAMVIQNPRYQVTQFGKPVTLSCSQTLNHNVMYWYQQKSSQAPKLLFHYYDKDFNNEADTPDNFQSRRPNTSFCFLDIRSPGLGDTAMYLCATSRGGADTQYFGPGTRLTVL.

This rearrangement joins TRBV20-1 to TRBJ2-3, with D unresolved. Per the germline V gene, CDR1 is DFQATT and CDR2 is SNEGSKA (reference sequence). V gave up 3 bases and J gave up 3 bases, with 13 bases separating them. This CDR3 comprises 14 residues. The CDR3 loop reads CSARPHELTDTQYF. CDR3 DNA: TGCAGTGCTAGGCCACACGAATTAACAGATACGCAGTATTTT.